This is a list of T cell receptor beta chains from one sample in a study of cytomegalovirus exposure and HLA in healthy donors. Clones were read by immunoSEQ multiplex PCR, and TCRdb kept only the in-frame ones, dropping some. The sample yields over 150,000 clones, about two thirds seen once. Sequencing was carried out using PBMCs. These receptors all stem from a young woman in good health and CMV-seropositive. CDR3s include the opening cysteine and the closing phenylalanine or tryptophan. D genes are given only for firm matches. Clone size is given for some rows only: seen once, a few or many times, or a class if the clone is expanded.

v_gene	d_gene	j_gene	abundance	CDR3aa	CDR3nt
TRBV6-1	-	TRBJ1-2	few	CASSVSRGYTF	TGTGCCAGCAGTGTATCCCGGGGCTACACCTTC
TRBV4-3	TRBD2	TRBJ2-5	-	CASSLQLAGGIPQETQYF	TGCGCCAGCAGCCTACAACTAGCGGGGGGGATCCCCCAAGAGACCCAGTACTTC
TRBV5-6	-	TRBJ2-1	once	CASSLTPEGNEQFF	TGTGCCAGCAGCTTGACGCCAGAGGGCAATGAGCAGTTCTTC
TRBV7-8	TRBD1	TRBJ1-1	-	CASTLSGTENTEAFF	TGTGCCAGCACCTTATCCGGGACAGAGAACACTGAAGCTTTCTTT
TRBV7-8	TRBD1	TRBJ1-2	-	CASSPSDRPIYGYTF	TGTGCCAGCAGCCCCTCGGACAGGCCGATTTATGGCTACACCTTC
TRBV4-1	-	TRBJ1-5	-	CASSQDRVGLSNQPQHF	TGCGCCAGCAGCCAAGACCGGGTGGGGCTTAGCAATCAGCCCCAGCATTTT
TRBV7-9	-	TRBJ1-2	-	CASSFTGHYNYGYTF	TGTGCCAGCAGTTTTACGGGACACTATAACTATGGCTACACCTTC
TRBV19	TRBD1	TRBJ1-5	-	CASSRLQGDGNQPQHF	TGTGCCAGTAGTCGTCTTCAGGGGGATGGCAATCAGCCCCAGCATTTT
TRBV21-1	-	TRBJ1-6	-	CASSKRAGFNSPLHF	TGTGCCAGCAGCAAAAGGGCAGGGTTCAATTCACCCCTCCACTTT
TRBV2	-	TRBJ2-3	-	CATSSVTSTDTQYF	TGTGCCACGTCTAGCGTAACTAGCACAGATACGCAGTATTTT
TRBV6-1	-	TRBJ2-7	few	CASSERGGPYEQYF	TGTGCCAGCAGTGAGAGGGGGGGACCATACGAGCAGTACTTC
TRBV28	-	TRBJ1-5	-	CAVGQTGRQPQHF	TGTGCCGTAGGACAGACAGGTAGACAGCCCCAGCATTTT
TRBV15	-	TRBJ2-3	few	CATSRDPSYTQYF	TGTGCCACCAGCAGAGACCCTTCTTATACGCAGTATTTT
TRBV7-2	TRBD1	TRBJ2-3	-	CASSLVGTGNPIDTQYF	TGTGCCAGCAGCTTAGTTGGGACAGGGAATCCAATAGATACGCAGTATTTT
TRBV5-4	-	TRBJ2-1	-	CASRVWGGKNEQFF	TGTGCCAGCCGAGTATGGGGCGGGAAAAATGAGCAGTTCTTC
TRBV7-8	TRBD2	TRBJ2-7	-	CASSSMDGLAPYEQYF	TGTGCCAGCAGCTCTATGGATGGACTAGCTCCCTACGAGCAGTACTTC
TRBV4-1	-	TRBJ2-3	-	CASKLRGGTDTQYF	TGCGCCAGCAAACTTCGGGGTGGCACAGATACGCAGTATTTT
TRBV18	TRBD1	TRBJ1-2	-	CASSVDRDYGYTF	TGTGCCAGCTCCGTTGACAGGGACTATGGCTACACCTTC
TRBV13	TRBD1	TRBJ2-3	-	CASSLSSRMAFPGTGRGNTQYF	TGTGCCAGCAGCTTAAGTTCCCGGATGGCATTCCCCGGGACAGGGAGAGGTAATACGCAGTATTTT
TRBV4-3	TRBD2	TRBJ2-1	-	CASSQGPSAGGYNEQFF	TGCGCCAGCAGCCAAGGCCCCTCAGCGGGGGGCTACAATGAGCAGTTCTTC
TRBV7-8	TRBD1	TRBJ2-5	once	CASSHRQGRPQETQYF	TGTGCCAGCAGTCATCGACAGGGGCGACCGCAAGAGACCCAGTACTTC
TRBV19	TRBD1	TRBJ1-2	-	CASSKWNDRGINGYTF	TGTGCCAGTAGTAAATGGAACGACAGGGGAATTAATGGCTACACCTTC
TRBV19	TRBD2	TRBJ2-1	-	CASSRNSGIPNEQFF	TGTGCCAGTAGCCGAAATAGCGGGATTCCCAATGAGCAGTTCTTC
TRBV5-1	-	TRBJ1-4	-	CASSLGDGNEKLFF	TGCGCCAGCAGCTTAGGGGATGGGAATGAAAAACTGTTTTTT
TRBV6-1	-	TRBJ2-3	-	CASSPESRVTQYF	TGTGCCAGCAGCCCCGAAAGTCGGGTTACGCAGTATTTT
TRBV5-1	-	TRBJ2-7	once	CASSLDPLQSFYEQYF	TGCGCCAGCAGCTTGGATCCCCTACAGTCTTTTTACGAGCAGTACTTC
TRBV7-2	-	TRBJ1-6	-	CATGGRSNSPLHF	TGTGCCACGGGGGGGCGGTCGAATTCACCCCTCCACTTT
TRBV5-4	TRBD2	TRBJ2-3	few	CASSLVGLAAMRTDTQYF	TGTGCCAGCAGCTTGGTGGGACTAGCGGCGATGCGCACAGATACGCAGTATTTT
TRBV27	-	TRBJ1-1	-	CASSLSGGGIGENTEAFF	TGTGCCAGCAGTTTATCAGGGGGGGGTATAGGGGAGAACACTGAAGCTTTCTTT
TRBV25-1	-	TRBJ1-2	-	CASSEAGSGSNYGYTF	TGTGCCAGCAGTGAAGCCGGATCCGGGTCCAACTATGGCTACACCTTC
TRBV7-8	-	TRBJ2-2	-	CASSLGVHTGELFF	TGTGCCAGCAGCTTAGGCGTTCACACCGGGGAGCTGTTTTTT
TRBV27	-	TRBJ2-7	few	CASSGPSTYEQYF	TGTGCCAGCAGTGGCCCCTCAACCTACGAGCAGTACTTC
TRBV2	TRBD1	TRBJ1-5	-	CASSADRGTRGPQHF	TGTGCCAGCAGCGCCGACAGGGGGACGAGGGGGCCCCAGCATTTT
TRBV30	TRBD2	TRBJ2-1	-	CAWSIGGLAGSSYNEQFF	TGTGCCTGGAGTATCGGGGGACTAGCGGGATCCTCCTACAATGAGCAGTTCTTC
TRBV2	TRBD1	TRBJ1-2	-	CASSERQGSGYTF	TGTGCCAGCAGTGAACGACAGGGAAGCGGCTACACCTTC